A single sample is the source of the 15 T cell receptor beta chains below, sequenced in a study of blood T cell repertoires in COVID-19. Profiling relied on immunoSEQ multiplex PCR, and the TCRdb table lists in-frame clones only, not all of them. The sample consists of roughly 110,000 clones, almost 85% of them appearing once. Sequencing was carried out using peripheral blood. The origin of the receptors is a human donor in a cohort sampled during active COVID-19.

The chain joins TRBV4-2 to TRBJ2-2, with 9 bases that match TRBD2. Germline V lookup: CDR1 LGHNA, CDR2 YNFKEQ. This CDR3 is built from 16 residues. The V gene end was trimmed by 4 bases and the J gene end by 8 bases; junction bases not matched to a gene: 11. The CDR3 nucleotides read TGTGCCAGCAGCCCCAGGACTAGCGACACCGTAGGGGAGCTGTTTTTT. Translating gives CASSPRTSDTVGELFF.

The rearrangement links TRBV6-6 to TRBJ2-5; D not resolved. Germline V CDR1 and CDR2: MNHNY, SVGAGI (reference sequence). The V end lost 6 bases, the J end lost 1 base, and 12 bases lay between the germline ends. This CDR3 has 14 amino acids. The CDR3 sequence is CASRFEALQETQYF. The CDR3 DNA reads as TGTGCCAGCAGATTCGAGGCACTCCAAGAGACCCAGTACTTC.

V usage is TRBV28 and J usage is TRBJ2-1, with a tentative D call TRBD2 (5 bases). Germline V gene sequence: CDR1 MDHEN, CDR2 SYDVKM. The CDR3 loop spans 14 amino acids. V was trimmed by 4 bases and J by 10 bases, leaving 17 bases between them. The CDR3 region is CASSYPRGSMEQFF. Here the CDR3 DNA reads TGTGCCAGCAGTTACCCTCGGGGTAGCATGGAGCAGTTCTTC.

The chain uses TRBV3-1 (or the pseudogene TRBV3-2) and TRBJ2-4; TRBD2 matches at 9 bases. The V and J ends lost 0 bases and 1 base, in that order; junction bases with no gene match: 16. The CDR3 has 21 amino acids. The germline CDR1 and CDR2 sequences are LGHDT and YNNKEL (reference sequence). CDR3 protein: CASSQDQVTSGKKGAKNIQYF. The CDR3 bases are TGTGCCAGCAGCCAAGATCAAGTGACTAGCGGAAAGAAGGGGGCCAAAAACATTCAGTACTTC.

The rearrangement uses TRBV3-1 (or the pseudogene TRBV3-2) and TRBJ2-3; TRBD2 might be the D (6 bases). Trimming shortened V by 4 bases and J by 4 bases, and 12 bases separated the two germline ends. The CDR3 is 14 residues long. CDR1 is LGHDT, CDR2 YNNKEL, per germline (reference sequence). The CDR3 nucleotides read TGTGCCAGCAGCCGTCGGGGAGGCCCAGATACGCAGTATTTT. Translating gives CASSRRGGPDTQYF.

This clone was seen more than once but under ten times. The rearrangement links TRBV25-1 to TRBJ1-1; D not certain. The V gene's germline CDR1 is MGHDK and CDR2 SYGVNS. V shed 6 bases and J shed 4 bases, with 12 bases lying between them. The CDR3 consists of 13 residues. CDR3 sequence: CASRDAGGTEAFF. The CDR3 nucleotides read TGTGCCAGCAGGGACGCCGGAGGCACTGAAGCTTTCTTT.

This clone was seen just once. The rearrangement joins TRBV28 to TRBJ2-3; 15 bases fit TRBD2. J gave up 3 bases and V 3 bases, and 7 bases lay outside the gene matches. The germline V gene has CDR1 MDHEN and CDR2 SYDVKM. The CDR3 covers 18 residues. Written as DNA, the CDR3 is TGTGCCAGCAGTTTGAGGCCCGGGACTAGCGGGAGGACAGATACGCAGTATTTT. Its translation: CASSLRPGTSGRTDTQYF.

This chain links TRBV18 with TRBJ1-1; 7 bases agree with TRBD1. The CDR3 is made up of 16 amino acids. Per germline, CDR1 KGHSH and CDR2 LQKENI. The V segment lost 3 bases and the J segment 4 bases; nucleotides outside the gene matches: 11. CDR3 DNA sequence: TGTGCCAGCTCACCTTCGGCAGGGGGAGTCGGCACTGAAGCTTTCTTT. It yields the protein CASSPSAGGVGTEAFF.

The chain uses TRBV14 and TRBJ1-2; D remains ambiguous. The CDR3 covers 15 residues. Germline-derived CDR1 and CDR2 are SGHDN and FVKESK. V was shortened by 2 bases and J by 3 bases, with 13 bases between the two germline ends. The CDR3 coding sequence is TGTGCCAGCAGCCAACTCAGGTCGTGGCACTATGGCTACACCTTC. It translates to CASSQLRSWHYGYTF.

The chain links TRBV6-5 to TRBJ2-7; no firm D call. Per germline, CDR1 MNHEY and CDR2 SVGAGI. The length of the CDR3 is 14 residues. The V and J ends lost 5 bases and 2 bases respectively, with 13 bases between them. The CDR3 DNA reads TGTGCCAGCAGTACGACCACAGTGACCTACGAGCAGTACTTC. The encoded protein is CASSTTTVTYEQYF.

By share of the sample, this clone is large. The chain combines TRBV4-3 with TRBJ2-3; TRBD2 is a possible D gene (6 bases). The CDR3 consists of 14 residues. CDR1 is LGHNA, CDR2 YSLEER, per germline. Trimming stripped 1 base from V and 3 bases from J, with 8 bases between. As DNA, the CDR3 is TGCGCCAGCAGCCAAGCGGGGGATACAGATACGCAGTATTTT. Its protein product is CASSQAGDTDTQYF.

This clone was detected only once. In DNA, the CDR3 is TGTGCCAGCAGTTACGGACAGAACACTGAAGCTTTCTTT. Amino acids: CASSYGQNTEAFF. V gene TRBV6-2 or TRBV6-3 combines with J gene TRBJ1-1; the D gene is possibly TRBD1 (5 bases). Germline V gene sequence: CDR1 MNHEY, CDR2 SVGEGT. This CDR3 contains 13 residues. Trimming stripped 2 bases from V and 1 base from J, with 5 bases between.

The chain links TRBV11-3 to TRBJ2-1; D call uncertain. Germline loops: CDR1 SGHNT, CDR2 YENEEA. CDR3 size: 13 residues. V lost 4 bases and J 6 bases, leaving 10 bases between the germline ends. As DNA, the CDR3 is TGTGCCAGCAGCTGGGCAGGCAGCAATGAGCAGTTCTTC. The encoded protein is CASSWAGSNEQFF.

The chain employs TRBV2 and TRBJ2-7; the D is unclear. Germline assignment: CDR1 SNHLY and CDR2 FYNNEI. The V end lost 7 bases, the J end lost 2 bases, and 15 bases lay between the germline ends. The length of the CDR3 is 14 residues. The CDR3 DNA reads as TGTGCCAGCACCACCACCCCAGGCCCCTACGAGCAGTACTTC. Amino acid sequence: CASTTTPGPYEQYF.

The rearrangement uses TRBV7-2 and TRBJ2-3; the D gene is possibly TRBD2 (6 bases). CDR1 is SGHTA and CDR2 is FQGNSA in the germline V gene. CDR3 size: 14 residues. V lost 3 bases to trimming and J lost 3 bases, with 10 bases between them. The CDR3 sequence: CASSFRLVTDTQYF. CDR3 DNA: TGTGCCAGCAGCTTCCGACTAGTTACAGATACGCAGTATTTT.